This T cell receptor (beta chain) is from a study of blood T cells in healthy people across ages. Study-wide points: Naive and antigen-experienced cells could not be conclusively compared, given unsorted PBMCs. Expanded clonotype changes were possibly confounded by unknown donor CMV status.

The use of a sample-barcoded 5' primer and a J-beta primer mix characterized a second PCR of roughly 6 to 11 cycles. Each CDR3 protein gets one entry after TCRdb re-called the 5' RACE reads with MiXCR. The data show under 2 million distinct CDR3 sequences, roughly a third seen once. Peripheral blood was drawn, roughly 10 milliliters per donor. The study isolated at least 6.5 million PBMCs from each sample. A word on this clonotype: Antigen specificity is unknown.

Germline CDR1 and CDR2: SGHAT and FQNNGV. V dropped 2 bases and J dropped 8; count of bases not matched to a gene: 26. This CDR3 spans 22 amino acids. The sequence was obtained from a woman between 25 and 40 years old in good health. Sample: blood. The V call is TRBV11-2, the J call TRBJ2-1, with 11 bases aligning to TRBD2. The CDR3: CASSLKVQTGVTSGREEDEQFF. The DNA for the CDR3 is TGTGCCAGCAGCTTAAAGGTTCAGACAGGGGTCACTAGCGGGAGAGAGGAGGATGAGCAGTTCTTC.